This T cell receptor (beta chain) was obtained from a study of cytomegalovirus exposure and HLA in healthy donors. With 60 Vbeta and 13 Jbeta primers, the PCR was carried out. TCRdb keeps only in-frame clones here, not all; method: immunoSEQ multiplex PCR. The sample carries 180,000 or so clones, more than 80% recorded once. V shed 4 bases and J 0 bases; nucleotides not matched to a gene: 9. This CDR3 contains 17 residues. Germline CDR1 reads SGHRS; CDR2 reads YFSETQ. The TCR was taken from a woman under 30 in good health and CMV-seropositive. The sequenced material came from PBMCs. V is TRBV5-1 and J is TRBJ2-7, with TRBD2 matching 11 bases. CDR3 region: CASSVGLAVHFSYEQYF. Here the CDR3 DNA reads TGCGCCAGCAGCGTGGGACTAGCGGTCCACTTCTCCTACGAGCAGTACTTC.